These 20 T cell receptor beta chains came from one sample sequenced in a study of blood T cell repertoires in COVID-19. The table came from immunoSEQ multiplex PCR; TCRdb's copy has only in-frame clones and leaves some out. The sample shows roughly 280,000 clones, 87% of them seen only once. Sequenced input: peripheral blood. The receptors shown here come from a woman aged 45-65 years who had recovered from COVID-19.

This chain joins TRBV29-1 and TRBJ1-5, with 10 bases identical to TRBD1. The ends lost 6 bases at V and 6 bases at J; junction bases unmatched: 5. Germline CDR1 SQVTM, CDR2 ANQGSEA. The CDR3 sequence is 13 residues long. CDR3: CSVGQGPRQPQHF. CDR3 nucleotide sequence: TGCAGCGTGGGACAGGGGCCACGTCAGCCCCAGCATTTT. Supplemented by reference TRBV29-1 and TRBJ1-5, the full variable domain reads SAVISQKPSRDICQRGTSLTIQCQVDSQVTMMFWYRQQPGQSLTLIATANQGSEATYESGFVIDKFPISRPNLTFSTLTVSNMSPEDSSIYLCSVGQGPRQPQHFGDGTRLSIL.

The J gene is TRBJ2-3, the V gene TRBV18; tentatively, D is TRBD1 (5 bases). This CDR3 has 14 amino acids. Trimming removed 8 bases at V and 1 base at J, with 13 bases between. Germline V lookup: CDR1 KGHSH, CDR2 LQKENI. This CDR3 is CASTQGSGTDTQYF. The CDR3 coding sequence is TGTGCCAGCACCCAGGGTTCGGGCACAGATACGCAGTATTTT.

This rearrangement joins TRBV30 to TRBJ2-1; 11 nucleotides line up with TRBD2. The trim removed 3 bases at V and 3 bases at J, leaving 10 bases unmatched. CDR1 is GTSNPN, CDR2 SVGIG, per germline (reference sequence). The CDR3 covers 17 residues. DNA for the CDR3: TGTGCCTGGAGCTCCATCCCCGGGACTAGCGGCTACAATGAGCAGTTCTTC. Protein product: CAWSSIPGTSGYNEQFF.

This sequence joins TRBV12-2 and TRBJ2-1; the table's D call TRBD2 went unverified against the DNA. TRBV12-2 is listed as a pseudogene. CDR3 size: 20 residues. The CDR3, as DNA: TGTGCAAGTCGCCTAGCCGGTCTAGCGGGAGGGCCGGGGTCCTACAATGAGCAGTTCTTC. Residues: CASRLAGLAGGPGSYNEQFF.

The CDR3: CASSRVTGEPQEYF. The DNA for the CDR3 is TGTGCCAGCAGTCGGGTGACAGGGGAGCCTCAGGAGTACTTC. The chain has TRBV5-5 and TRBJ2-7; 8 bases match TRBD1. The V segment lost 5 bases and the J segment 11 bases; nucleotides outside the gene matches: 15. CDR1 SGHKS and CDR2 YYEKEE come from the germline V gene (reference sequence). The CDR3 sequence is 14 residues long.

V and J are TRBV2 and TRBJ1-2; 10 bases map to TRBD1. Losses at the gene ends were 3 bases for V and 4 bases for J; bases not matched to a gene: 5. The CDR3 runs 15 residues. Germline V gene lookup returns CDR1 SNHLY and CDR2 FYNNEI. CDR3 DNA sequence: TGTGCCAGCAGTGAGGGACAGGGGCAAGGCTATGGCTACACCTTC. As protein: CASSEGQGQGYGYTF.

The chain has TRBV7-9 and TRBJ1-2, with no clear D. The V end was cut by 5 bases, the J end by 4 bases, with 11 bases between. The CDR3 contains 13 residues. Germline loops: CDR1 SEHNR, CDR2 FQNEAQ (reference sequence). The chain's CDR3 is CASSGERVYGYTF. The CDR3 nucleotides are TGTGCCAGCAGCGGAGAACGCGTCTATGGCTACACCTTC.

V is TRBV29-1 and J is TRBJ2-7; TRBD1 matches 7 bases. The CDR3 length is 12 residues. Looked up from germline, CDR1 is SQVTM and CDR2 is ANQGSEA. Trimming removed 7 bases from V and 3 bases from J; junction bases left unmatched: 6. The CDR3, as DNA: TGCAGCGCTAAACAGGGGCTCTACGAGCAGTACTTC. Translating it yields CSAKQGLYEQYF.

The V gene is TRBV19, the J gene TRBJ2-1, with TRBD1 matching 9 bases. The CDR3 totals 13 residues. The junction had 5 bases not matched to a gene; V was cut back by 10 bases and J by 4 bases. The germline V gene has CDR1 LNHDA and CDR2 SQIVND (reference sequence). The CDR3 nucleotides read TGTGCCACCAGGACAGGGGCGTACAATGAGCAGTTCTTC. Encoded protein: CATRTGAYNEQFF.

The chain is built from TRBV6-4 and TRBJ1-4; D is undetermined. The ends were cut back, 7 bases at V and 0 bases at J, with 12 bases in the middle. This CDR3 region has 15 residues. Germline CDR1 reads MRHNA; CDR2 reads SNTAGT. In DNA form, the CDR3 reads TGTGCCAGCACCACCTGGGGAGCAACTAATGAAAAACTGTTTTTT. Residues: CASTTWGATNEKLFF.

The J gene is TRBJ1-1, the V gene TRBV5-8; 9 bases are a match to TRBD1. V was pared by 4 bases and J by 5 bases, with 6 bases of the junction left unmatched. This CDR3 has 14 residues. CDR1 SGHTS and CDR2 YDEGEE come from the germline V gene. The CDR3 loop reads CASSRGQGRTEAFF. The CDR3 nucleotides read TGTGCCAGCAGCAGGGGACAGGGAAGGACTGAAGCTTTCTTT.

Comments on this clone: The sample carries other DNA sequences with the same CDR3. This rearrangement joins TRBV5-1 to TRBJ1-1, with no clear D. The V end was cut by 0 bases, the J end by 0 bases, with 6 bases between. Germline-derived CDR1 and CDR2 are SGHRS and YFSETQ. The CDR3 is 14 residues long. This CDR3 is CASSLGLMNTEAFF. Written as DNA, the CDR3 is TGCGCCAGCAGCTTGGGACTTATGAACACTGAAGCTTTCTTT.

This rearrangement joins TRBV6-1 to TRBJ1-2; D is possibly TRBD1 (6 bases). With 3 bases removed from V and 4 bases from J, the gap between germline ends came to 9 bases. This CDR3 is 13 amino acids long. CDR1 is MNHNS and CDR2 is SASEGT in the germline V gene. The CDR3 DNA is TGTGCCAGCAGTGACCTCAGGGGCTATGGCTACACCTTC. Amino acids: CASSDLRGYGYTF.

CDR3: CASSQVTGATNEKLFF. The CDR3 DNA reads TGTGCCAGCAGCCAAGTAACGGGGGCAACTAATGAAAAACTGTTTTTT. V gene TRBV3-1 (or the pseudogene TRBV3-2) combines with J gene TRBJ1-4, with a tentative D call TRBD1 (5 bases). The CDR3 is 16 amino acids. Trimming removed 1 base at V and 0 bases at J, with 9 bases between. Germline lookup yields CDR1 LGHDT and CDR2 YNNKEL (reference sequence).

CDR3 region: CASSPLVPRGTEAFF. In DNA, the CDR3 is TGTGCCAGCAGCCCACTAGTTCCTCGGGGCACTGAAGCTTTCTTT. J is TRBJ1-1 and V is TRBV25-1; D is uncertain. The germline V gene has CDR1 MGHDK and CDR2 SYGVNS. The CDR3 runs to 15 residues. V lost 6 bases, J lost 4 bases, and 18 bases lay in between.

This clone was counted a few times. The chain uses TRBV4-2 and TRBJ2-1; D is possibly TRBD1 (6 bases). The CDR3 consists of 15 residues. V shed 0 bases and J shed 2 bases, with 8 bases lying between them. The germline CDR1 and CDR2 sequences are LGHNA and YNFKEQ. The CDR3 loop reads CASSQDRGAYNEQFF. CDR3 nucleotides: TGTGCCAGCAGCCAAGACAGGGGCGCCTACAATGAGCAGTTCTTC.

This chain links TRBV5-1 with TRBJ2-7; tentative D call: TRBD1 (6 bases). CDR3 length equals 14 residues. In germline, CDR1 is SGHRS, CDR2 YFSETQ. V was trimmed by 5 bases and J by 2 bases, leaving 14 bases between them. The CDR3 nucleotides read TGCGCCAGCAGAAATCTACCAGGGGCCTACGAGCAGTACTTC. Translation gives CASRNLPGAYEQYF.

The gene calls are TRBV6-2 or TRBV6-3 and TRBJ2-1, with 15 nucleotides matching TRBD2. The CDR3 has 17 residues. With 2 bases clipped from V and 8 bases from J, the junction kept 7 bases outside the gene matches. CDR1 is MNHEY, CDR2 SVGEGT, per germline. CDR3 coding DNA: TGTGCCAGCAGTTACACACCGGGACTAGCGGGAGGAGATGAGCAGTTCTTC. As protein: CASSYTPGLAGGDEQFF.

The chain carries TRBV28 and TRBJ2-5; 10 nucleotides match TRBD2. CDR3 length: 16 amino acids. Losses at the gene ends were 5 bases for V and 7 bases for J; bases not matched to a gene: 13. Germline V gene data show CDR1 as MDHEN and CDR2 as SYDVKM. Here the CDR3 DNA reads TGTGCCAGCAGTCCTCGGCCTAGCGGGAGACGTGGGACCCAGTACTTC. Encoded protein: CASSPRPSGRRGTQYF. The full variable domain, its missing parts supplied by reference TRBV28 and TRBJ2-5, is DVKVTQSSRYLVKRTGEKVFLECVQDMDHENMFWYRQDPGLGLRLIYFSYDVKMKEKGDIPEGYSVSREKKERFSLILESASTNQTSMYLCASSPRPSGRRGTQYFGPGTRLLVL.

This clone was recorded a few times. The chain combines TRBV3-1 (or the pseudogene TRBV3-2) with TRBJ1-5; 8 bases match TRBD1. The J segment lost 1 base and the V segment lost 4 bases, leaving 0 bases of the junction unmatched. This CDR3 has 14 amino acids. Germline V CDR1 and CDR2: LGHDT, YNNKEL (reference sequence). The CDR3 reads CASSRDRSNQPQHF. CDR3 sequence (DNA): TGTGCCAGCAGCCGGGACAGGAGCAATCAGCCCCAGCATTTT.